The source of this T cell receptor (beta chain) is a study of T-cell reconstitution after alpha-beta-depleted transplantation in children. Unique molecular identifiers were incorporated during preparation of the TCRbeta library. TCRdb re-analysed the PCR reads in MiXCR, keeping a single row per CDR3 protein. This sample has a few hundred thousand distinct CDR3 sequences; 10% to 15% occur once, and the top ten carry approximately 2%. Trimming pared 4 bases from V and 5 bases from J, leaving 17 bases between. This CDR3 has 15 residues. Study-wide results and limits: Hyperexpanded clones declined; after one year, newly produced T cells mostly supplied diversity. About two months after transplant, alpha-beta T cells reportedly came from several hundred expanded graft clones. Surviving recipient T cells and intrathymic progenitors accounted for some patients' high TCRbeta diversity at day 60.

Points on this clonotype: The antigen is undetermined.

The chain links TRBV12-3 or TRBV12-4 to TRBJ2-5; D tentatively fits TRBD1 or TRBD2 (6 bases each). The source material was PBMCs, mostly from graft donor cells, sampled 360 days after TCRalphabeta/CD19-depleted stem cell transplant. The receptor's source is a male patient under 18 who had a stem cell transplant for acute myeloid leukemia, so the T cells may come from the graft donor. The CDR3 is CASSSVPRRGETQYF. The CDR3 coding sequence is TGTGCCAGCAGTTCTGTACCGCGGAGGGGGGAGACCCAGTACTTC.